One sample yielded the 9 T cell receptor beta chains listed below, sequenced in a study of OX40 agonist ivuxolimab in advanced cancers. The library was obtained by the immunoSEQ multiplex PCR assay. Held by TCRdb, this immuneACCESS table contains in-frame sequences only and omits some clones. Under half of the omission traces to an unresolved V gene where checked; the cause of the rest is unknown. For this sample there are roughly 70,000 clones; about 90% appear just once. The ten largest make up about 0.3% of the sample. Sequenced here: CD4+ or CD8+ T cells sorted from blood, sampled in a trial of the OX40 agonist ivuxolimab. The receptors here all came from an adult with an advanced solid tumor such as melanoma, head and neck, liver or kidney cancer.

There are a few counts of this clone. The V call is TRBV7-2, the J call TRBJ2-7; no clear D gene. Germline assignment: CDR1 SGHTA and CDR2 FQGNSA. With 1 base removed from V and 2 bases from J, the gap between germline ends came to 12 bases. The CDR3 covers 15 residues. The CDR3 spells CASSLGVLRAYEQYF. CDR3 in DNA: TGTGCCAGCAGCTTAGGCGTACTGAGAGCCTACGAGCAGTACTTC.

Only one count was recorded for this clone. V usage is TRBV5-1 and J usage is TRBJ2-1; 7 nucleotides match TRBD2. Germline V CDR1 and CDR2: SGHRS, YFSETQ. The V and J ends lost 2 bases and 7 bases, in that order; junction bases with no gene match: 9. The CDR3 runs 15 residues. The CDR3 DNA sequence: TGCGCCAGCAGCTTCCTTGACCCAGCGGGGAATGAGCAGTTCTTC. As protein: CASSFLDPAGNEQFF.

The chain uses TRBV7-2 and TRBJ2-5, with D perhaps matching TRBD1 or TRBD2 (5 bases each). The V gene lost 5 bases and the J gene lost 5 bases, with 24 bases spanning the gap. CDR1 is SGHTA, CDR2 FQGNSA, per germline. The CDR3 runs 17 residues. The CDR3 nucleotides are TGTGCCAGCAGCCCCCCCTCGGGGCGGGTGGCTTCGGAGACCCAGTACTTC. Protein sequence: CASSPPSGRVASETQYF.

This CDR3 is CASSAQAMAGGHTGELFF. DNA of the CDR3: TGTGCCAGCAGCGCCCAAGCTATGGCGGGAGGTCATACCGGGGAGCTGTTTTTT. This sequence joins TRBV11-2 and TRBJ2-2; TRBD2 matches at 8 bases. V gave up 5 bases and J gave up 5 bases; unmatched junction bases: 16. There are 18 residues in the CDR3. The germline V gene encodes CDR1 SGHAT and CDR2 FQNNGV.

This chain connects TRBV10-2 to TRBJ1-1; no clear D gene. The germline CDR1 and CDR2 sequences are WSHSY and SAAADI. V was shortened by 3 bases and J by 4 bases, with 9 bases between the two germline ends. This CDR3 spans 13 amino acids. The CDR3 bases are TGCGCCAGCAGTGAATTGGGTTTCACTGAAGCTTTCTTT. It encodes CASSELGFTEAFF.

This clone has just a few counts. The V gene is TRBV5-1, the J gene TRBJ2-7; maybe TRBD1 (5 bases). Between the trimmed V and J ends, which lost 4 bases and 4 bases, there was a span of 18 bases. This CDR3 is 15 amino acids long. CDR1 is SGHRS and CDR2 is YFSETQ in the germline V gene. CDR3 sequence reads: CASSPAGSVGYEQYF. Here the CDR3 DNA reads TGCGCCAGCAGCCCAGCAGGGTCTGTAGGTTACGAGCAGTACTTC.

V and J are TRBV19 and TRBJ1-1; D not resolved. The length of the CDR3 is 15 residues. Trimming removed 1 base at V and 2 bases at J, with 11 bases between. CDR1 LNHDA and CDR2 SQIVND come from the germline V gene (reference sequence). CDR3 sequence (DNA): TGTGCCAGTAGTATAGGGCTTACTCGAAACACTGAAGCTTTCTTT. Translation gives CASSIGLTRNTEAFF.

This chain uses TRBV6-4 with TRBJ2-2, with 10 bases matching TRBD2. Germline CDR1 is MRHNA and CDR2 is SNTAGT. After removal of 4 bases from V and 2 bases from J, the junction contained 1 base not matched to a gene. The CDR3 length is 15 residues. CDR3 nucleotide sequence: TGTGCCAGCAGTGGGACTAGCGGCAACACCGGGGAGCTGTTTTTT. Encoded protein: CASSGTSGNTGELFF.

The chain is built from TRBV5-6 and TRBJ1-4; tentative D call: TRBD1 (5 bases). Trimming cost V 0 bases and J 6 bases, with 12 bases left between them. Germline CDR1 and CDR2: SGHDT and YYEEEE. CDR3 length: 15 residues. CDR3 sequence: CASSLGPGGYEKLFF. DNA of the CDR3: TGTGCCAGCAGCTTGGGTCCGGGGGGATATGAAAAACTGTTTTTT. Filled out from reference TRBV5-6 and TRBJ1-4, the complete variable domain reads DAGVTQSPTHLIKTRGQQVTLRCSPKSGHDTVSWYQQALGQGPQFIFQYYEEEERQRGNFPDRFSGHQFPNYSSELNVNALLLGDSALYLCASSLGPGGYEKLFFGSGTQLSVL.